This entry is about one TCR beta chain. This clonotype was observed many times. Which antigen it targets is not known. Within one base of it there is no much larger clone, and no base qualities were kept. These data belong to a study of CD8 T cells in ankylosing spondylitis (dated by TCRdb to between 2016 and 2019). About the investigation overall: T cell receptor beta repertoires were profiled in healthy donors and ankylosing spondylitis patients so that disease-linked TCR variants could be found. In total, the full study cohort was made up of over a hundred healthy donors and about two dozen ankylosing spondylitis patients. Peripheral blood was sampled, and synovial fluid was also collected from ankylosing spondylitis patients. General conclusions and limits of the study: Significant enrichment of the disease-linked clones was reported in matched synovial fluid samples from ankylosing spondylitis patients. The disease-linked clones had a CD8+ phenotype and were found at relatively low frequencies in peripheral blood. Blood from ankylosing spondylitis patients appeared to be characterized by a TCR beta motif composed of under 10 highly homologous amino acid variants. Some TCR beta motif variants had previously been reported in synovial fluid and blood of reactive arthritis patients, which suggested common disease-initiation mechanisms.

Compared with germline, V lacks 7 bases and J lacks 2 bases; bases without a gene match: 9. The germline V gene yields MNHNS for CDR1 and SASEGT for CDR2. The CDR3 holds 16 amino acids from the cysteine to the phenylalanine. Only the CDR3 DNA stays, 48 bases, in frame from base 1. TCRdb lists the instrument as Illumina HiSeq 2500. Quantitative 5'-RACE with molecular barcodes was the method used to prepare the TCR beta libraries. The source study handled its data this way. A new computational method, built on a probabilistic model of VDJ rearrangement, was used to identify disease-linked TCR variants. Using fastp trimming at Q25 and MiXCR clonotype assembly, TCRdb reanalyzed the public sequencing data and kept in-frame beta chains. Under each unique CDR3 protein, matching rows form one entry showing the most common genes and DNA. TCRdb's processing, not the study's, gives the V and J calls here. This sample comprises some 130,000 distinct CDR3 sequences, roughly an eighth of them detected only once. The ten largest clonotypes hold about 4% of the sample.

In this chain, TRBV6-1 is recombined with TRBJ2-5; 11 bases in the junction line up with TRBD2. This receptor was obtained from a female donor with ankylosing spondylitis or in good health (not recorded which). The sequenced material came from blood, either unsorted or a sorted T cell fraction (not recorded which). The DNA sequence is as follows: TGTGCCAGCACCAGCGGGATAGCGGGGGGGCAAGAGACCCAGTACTTC. Translated, it gives CASTSGIAGGQETQYF.